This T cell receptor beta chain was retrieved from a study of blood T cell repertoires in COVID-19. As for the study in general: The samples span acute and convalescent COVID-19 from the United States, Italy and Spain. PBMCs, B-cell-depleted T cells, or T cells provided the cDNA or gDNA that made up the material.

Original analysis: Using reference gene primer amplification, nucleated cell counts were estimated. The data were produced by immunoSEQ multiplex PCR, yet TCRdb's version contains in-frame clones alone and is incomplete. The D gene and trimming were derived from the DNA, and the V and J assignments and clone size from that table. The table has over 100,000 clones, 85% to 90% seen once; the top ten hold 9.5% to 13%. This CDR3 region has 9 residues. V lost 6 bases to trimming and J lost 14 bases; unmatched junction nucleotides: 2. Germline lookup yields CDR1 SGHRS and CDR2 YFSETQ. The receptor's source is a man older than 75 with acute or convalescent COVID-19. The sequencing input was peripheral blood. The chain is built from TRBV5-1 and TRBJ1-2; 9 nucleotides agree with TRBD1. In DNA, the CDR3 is TGCGCCAGCATAGGACAGGGGACCTTC. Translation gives CASIGQGTF. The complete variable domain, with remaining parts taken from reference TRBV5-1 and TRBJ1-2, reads KAGVTQTPRYLIKTRGQQVTLSCSPISGHRSVSWYQQTPGQGLQFLFEYFSETQRNKGNFPGRFSGRQFSNSRSEMNVSTLELGDSALYLCASIGQGTFGSGTRLTVV.